The next 2 T cell receptor beta chains were all read from a single sample in a study of molecular identifiers for immune sequencing clone quantification. TCRdb fed the PCR reads into MiXCR, producing one record per CDR3 protein. The top ten clones hold around 0.76% of a sample with about half a million distinct CDR3 sequences, about 25% of them seen once. The sequencing input was naive CD8+ T cells from blood, with Jurkat cell RNA spiked in. Subset denoted: FACS-sorted CD8+CD4-CCR7+CD45RA+ naive T cells. All receptors come from a human donor in good health. Some libraries in this study had Jurkat cell RNA spiked in.

About this clonotype: This may stem from a read error, because a much larger clone lies one nucleotide away. The gene calls are TRBV6-6 and TRBJ1-5; D might be TRBD1 (5 bases). Germline CDR1 reads MNHNY; CDR2 reads SVGAGI (reference sequence). Trimming took 9 bases from V and 5 from J, leaving 23 bases between them. CDR3 length: 16 amino acids. Here the CDR3 DNA reads TGTGCCAGGAACCGGGACGGGGACGCAGGTGATCAGCCCCAGCATTTT. It codes for CARNRDGDAGDQPQHF.

The table lists this clonotype with many counts. V usage is TRBV7-9 and J usage is TRBJ2-5; a weak D match, TRBD2 (5 bases). V dropped 5 bases and J dropped 1 base, with 14 bases sitting between them. The CDR3 consists of 15 residues. Looked up from germline, CDR1 is SEHNR and CDR2 is FQNEAQ (reference sequence). The CDR3 region has the DNA TGTGCCAGCAGCCACGGGGAGAGGGCCCAAGAGACCCAGTACTTC. Its protein product is CASSHGERAQETQYF.